These T cell receptor beta chains were read from a single sample in a study of blood T cell repertoires in COVID-19. The table came from immunoSEQ multiplex PCR; TCRdb's copy has only in-frame clones and leaves some out. The table has approximately 50,000 clones, about 78% seen once; the top ten hold around 20%. Material: peripheral blood. These receptors were taken from a middle-aged man with active or convalescent COVID-19. The CDR3 runs from the conserved cysteine through the conserved F or W. A D gene is named only where the DNA matches it firmly. For some rows the clone size is stated as once, few or many, or as a class when expanded; others skip it.

D: -
J: TRBJ1-4
size: -
length: 16
V: TRBV3-1/TRBV3-2
CDR3: CASSQGTSGWDEKLFF
DNA: TGTGCCAGCAGCCAGGGTACCAGCGGATGGGATGAAAAACTGTTTTTT

D: TRBD2
J: TRBJ2-1
size: -
length: 15
V: TRBV5-4
CDR3: CASSLSSGDYNEQFF
DNA: TGTGCCAGCAGCTTGAGTAGCGGGGATTACAATGAGCAGTTCTTC

D: TRBD2
J: TRBJ2-2
size: few
length: 15
V: TRBV3-1/TRBV3-2
CDR3: CASSQTSGVAGELFF
DNA: TGTGCCAGCAGCCAGACTAGCGGGGTCGCCGGGGAGCTGTTTTTT

D: TRBD1
J: TRBJ2-1
size: -
length: 17
V: TRBV7-9
CDR3: CASSLWRGTGEHNEQFF
DNA: TGTGCCAGCAGCTTATGGAGGGGGACAGGGGAGCATAATGAGCAGTTCTTC

D: TRBD1
J: TRBJ1-2
size: -
length: 16
V: TRBV10-3
CDR3: CAISESTGARWSGYTF
DNA: TGTGCCATCAGTGAGTCAACAGGGGCTCGATGGTCTGGCTACACCTTC

D: TRBD1
J: TRBJ2-5
size: once
length: 16
V: TRBV14
CDR3: CASRPPKDRLNETQYF
DNA: TGTGCCAGCAGGCCTCCAAAGGACAGGCTGAATGAGACCCAGTACTTC

D: TRBD1
J: TRBJ2-3
size: -
length: 15
V: TRBV29-1
CDR3: CSLQPRDRDTDTQYF
DNA: TGCAGCCTCCAACCCCGGGACAGGGACACAGATACGCAGTATTTT

D: -
J: TRBJ1-2
size: -
length: 15
V: TRBV5-8
CDR3: CASSGGLGGHYGYTF
DNA: TGTGCCAGCAGCGGGGGACTCGGCGGGCACTATGGCTACACCTTC

D: TRBD2
J: TRBJ2-1
size: -
length: 15
V: TRBV18
CDR3: CASSPAPSGSGEQFF
DNA: TGTGCCAGCTCACCAGCGCCTAGCGGGAGTGGTGAGCAGTTCTTC

D: TRBD2
J: TRBJ2-5
size: -
length: 18
V: TRBV13
CDR3: CASSLFAGTSGDQETQYF
DNA: TGTGCCAGCAGCTTATTCGCCGGGACTAGCGGGGATCAAGAGACCCAGTACTTC

D: -
J: TRBJ2-1
size: -
length: 14
V: TRBV5-5
CDR3: CASSLPERGRRQFF
DNA: TGTGCCAGCAGCCTCCCTGAGCGAGGTAGGAGGCAGTTCTTC

D: TRBD1
J: TRBJ1-1
size: -
length: 14
V: TRBV5-1
CDR3: CASSLLTGTTEAFF
DNA: TGCGCCAGCAGCTTGTTGACAGGGACAACTGAAGCTTTCTTT

D: TRBD2
J: TRBJ2-2
size: -
length: 17
V: TRBV9
CDR3: CASGQLAGSFNTGELFF
DNA: TGTGCCAGCGGACAACTAGCGGGGTCCTTTAACACCGGGGAGCTGTTTTTT

D: -
J: TRBJ2-2
size: -
length: 17
V: TRBV5-6
CDR3: CASSQAFSSTDTGELFF
DNA: TGTGCCAGCAGCCAAGCCTTTTCTAGCACCGACACCGGGGAGCTGTTTTTT

D: -
J: TRBJ1-2
size: -
length: 11
V: TRBV28
CDR3: CASSLEYGYTF
DNA: TGTGCCAGCAGTTTAGAGTATGGCTACACCTTC

D: TRBD1
J: TRBJ1-2
size: few
length: 15
V: TRBV7-8
CDR3: CASSRVGGQGVGYTF
DNA: TGTGCCAGCAGCCGAGTGGGCGGACAGGGTGTTGGCTACACCTTC

D: -
J: TRBJ2-5
size: -
length: 12
V: TRBV29-1
CDR3: CSVGHQGYLLYF
DNA: TGCAGCGTAGGACATCAAGGCTACTTATTATACTTC

D: TRBD1
J: TRBJ1-1
size: -
length: 16
V: TRBV2
CDR3: CASSDTGGEASTEAFF
DNA: TGTGCCAGCAGTGATACAGGGGGAGAGGCGTCCACTGAAGCTTTCTTT

D: TRBD2
J: TRBJ2-1
size: -
length: 15
V: TRBV2
CDR3: CASRAELAGPNEQFF
DNA: TGTGCCAGCAGGGCTGAACTAGCGGGACCCAATGAGCAGTTCTTC

D: -
J: TRBJ2-7
size: -
length: 15
V: TRBV6-5
CDR3: CASSLGKVLTYEQYF
DNA: TGTGCCAGCAGCCTTGGTAAAGTACTGACCTACGAGCAGTACTTC

D: TRBD1
J: TRBJ1-4
size: -
length: 16
V: TRBV10-2
CDR3: CASSELRQGTREKLFF
DNA: TGCGCCAGCAGTGAGTTAAGACAGGGGACTCGCGAAAAACTGTTTTTT

D: TRBD2
J: TRBJ2-3
size: -
length: 17
V: TRBV5-1
CDR3: CASSLEGIAGGPDTQYF
DNA: TGCGCCAGCAGCTTGGAGGGTATAGCGGGAGGGCCAGATACGCAGTATTTT

D: TRBD1
J: TRBJ2-3
size: once
length: 13
V: TRBV29-1
CDR3: CSGTSGGEDTQYF
DNA: TGCAGCGGAACTTCAGGGGGCGAGGATACGCAGTATTTT

D: -
J: TRBJ2-5
size: -
length: 14
V: TRBV11-3
CDR3: CASSRTAGSGTQYF
DNA: TGTGCCAGCAGCCGTACGGCTGGGTCGGGGACCCAGTACTTC

D: TRBD2
J: TRBJ2-3
size: -
length: 15
V: TRBV2
CDR3: CASRRLAGGGDTQYF
DNA: TGTGCCAGCAGACGACTAGCGGGAGGGGGGGATACGCAGTATTTT

D: TRBD2
J: TRBJ2-7
size: -
length: 16
V: TRBV5-1
CDR3: CASSLAGWGGSYEQYF
DNA: TGCGCCAGCAGCTTGGCCGGGTGGGGGGGCTCCTACGAGCAGTACTTC

D: -
J: TRBJ2-3
size: -
length: 16
V: TRBV27
CDR3: CASSLQGTTGTDTQYF
DNA: TGTGCCAGCAGTTTACAAGGGACAACCGGCACAGATACGCAGTATTTT

D: -
J: TRBJ2-4
size: -
length: 18
V: TRBV5-6
CDR3: CASNDNRGDFLAKNIQYF
DNA: TGTGCCAGCAACGACAACCGCGGGGATTTTCTAGCCAAAAACATTCAGTACTTC

D: -
J: TRBJ2-7
size: -
length: 16
V: TRBV7-2
CDR3: CASRLSSRGAEYEQYF
DNA: TGTGCCAGCAGGTTAAGTAGTCGGGGTGCAGAGTACGAGCAGTACTTC

D: TRBD1
J: TRBJ2-7
size: -
length: 15
V: TRBV4-1
CDR3: CASSPPGQGYYEQYF
DNA: TGCGCCAGCAGCCCTCCGGGACAGGGATACTACGAGCAGTACTTC

D: TRBD1
J: TRBJ1-2
size: -
length: 17
V: TRBV16
CDR3: CASSRLTGSAPNYGYTF
DNA: TGTGCCAGCAGCCGCCTGACAGGGAGCGCCCCTAACTATGGCTACACCTTC

D: -
J: TRBJ1-5
size: -
length: 13
V: TRBV6-5
CDR3: CASRRDRNQPQHF
DNA: TGTGCCAGCAGACGCGACAGAAATCAGCCCCAGCATTTT

D: TRBD2
J: TRBJ2-3
size: -
length: 17
V: TRBV3-1/TRBV3-2
CDR3: CASSPGTSGGPVHTQYF
DNA: TGTGCCAGCAGCCCCGGGACTAGCGGGGGGCCGGTCCATACGCAGTATTTT

D: TRBD1
J: TRBJ1-2
size: -
length: 15
V: TRBV18
CDR3: CASSPTGGWNYGYTF
DNA: TGTGCCAGCTCACCGACAGGGGGCTGGAACTATGGCTACACCTTC

D: -
J: TRBJ1-4
size: -
length: 13
V: TRBV5-6
CDR3: CASSLGGNEKLFF
DNA: TGTGCCAGCAGCTTGGGCGGGAATGAAAAACTGTTTTTT

D: -
J: TRBJ2-3
size: -
length: 15
V: TRBV11-2
CDR3: CASSSLATSTDTQYF
DNA: TGTGCCAGCAGCTCCTTAGCGACCAGCACAGATACGCAGTATTTT

D: -
J: TRBJ1-2
size: once
length: 13
V: TRBV2
CDR3: CASRSQGPIGYTF
DNA: TGTGCCAGCAGATCCCAGGGCCCAATTGGCTACACCTTC

D: TRBD1
J: TRBJ2-3
size: -
length: 15
V: TRBV25-1
CDR3: CASSVQGATRDTQYF
DNA: TGTGCCAGCAGTGTACAGGGGGCAACGAGGGATACGCAGTATTTT

D: -
J: TRBJ1-1
size: -
length: 13
V: TRBV7-3
CDR3: CASSFQANTEAFF
DNA: TGTGCCAGCAGTTTTCAGGCGAACACTGAAGCTTTCTTT

D: -
J: TRBJ1-2
size: few
length: 12
V: TRBV11-3
CDR3: CASSLDGYGYTF
DNA: TGTGCCAGCAGCTTAGACGGCTATGGCTACACCTTC

D: -
J: TRBJ1-2
size: -
length: 15
V: TRBV6-5
CDR3: CASSYSTGGAWGYTF
DNA: TGTGCCAGCAGTTACTCGACGGGTGGTGCGTGGGGCTACACCTTC